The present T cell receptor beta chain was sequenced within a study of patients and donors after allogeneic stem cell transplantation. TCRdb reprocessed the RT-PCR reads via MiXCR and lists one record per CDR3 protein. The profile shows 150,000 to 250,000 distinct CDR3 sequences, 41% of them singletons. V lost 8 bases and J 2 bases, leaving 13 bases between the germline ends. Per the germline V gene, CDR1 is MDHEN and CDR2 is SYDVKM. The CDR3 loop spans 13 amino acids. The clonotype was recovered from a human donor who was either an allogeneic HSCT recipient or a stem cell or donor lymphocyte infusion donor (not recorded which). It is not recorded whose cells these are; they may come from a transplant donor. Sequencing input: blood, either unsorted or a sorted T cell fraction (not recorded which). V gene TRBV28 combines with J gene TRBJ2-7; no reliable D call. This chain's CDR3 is CASSGLPAYEQYF. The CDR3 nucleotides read TGTGCCAGCTCGGGCCTCCCGGCCTACGAGCAGTACTTC.